Sequencing of this T cell receptor beta chain was carried out in a study of T cell responses to AZD1222 COVID-19 vaccine (dated by TCRdb to 2020 to 2023). About the full investigation: TCR sequencing was performed for 230 to 250 trial participants, of whom about 200 were given two doses of AZD1222 and 26 were given two doses of MenACWY control vaccine. Enrollment into the trials was organized by age into subgroups of 18-55, 56-69 and 70-plus years, and those subgroups contained around 150, 28 and 57 TCR-sequenced participants, respectively. Broad study findings and their caveats: The 56-69-year group was small, and its depth increase did not reach significance, likely because of low power. Because no samples from the day 14 peak response were available, repertoires could be characterized only after the peak T cell response. Conclusions about previously exposed vaccinees are limited because only 5 or 6 AZD1222 recipients were SARS-CoV-2 seropositive at baseline. Vaccine-associated CD4 TCRs spanned the whole spike protein, with dominant responses in regions 160-218 and 743-854. Participants were mostly white British and included more females than males, and it was suggested by the authors that clonal diversity may have been underestimated. Reportedly, almost half of the unique spike-specific TCRs recognized epitopes lying outside the regions that are mutated in the B.1.351 and B.1.1.7 variants. Spike-specific TCR breadth and depth rose significantly after two AZD1222 doses compared with day 0 and with MenACWY recipients.

The CDR3 regions of human TCRbeta chains were analyzed by immunosequencing. As for the original processing: Repertoire TCRs were checked for matches against a reference library of SARS-CoV-2-specific TCRs that had been generated using the MIRA antigen-specificity platform. Breadth was defined as the fraction of unique TCRs that were SARS-CoV-2-associated. Depth was defined as the fraction of total T cells that were SARS-CoV-2-associated. Using the MIRA data, every spike-specific TCR was mapped to the spike region that the TCR reacted to and assigned to either a CD4 or a CD8 class. Log10-transformed breadth and depth values were compared by one-way ANOVA with Sidak's multiple comparisons tests. TCRdb limited this immuneACCESS table to in-frame rearrangements with V and J called. A share of clones is missing; checked studies link under half to unresolved V genes, and the rest is unexplained. The V and J calls and the clone size are those of that table, but D and trimming were determined from the DNA. For this sample the table gives over 70,000 clones, of which 70% to 90% were detected only once. The ten largest clonotypes hold 10% of the sample.

The meaning of the sample's time point label: baseline before first vaccination. The sample's treatment or condition label, in plain terms: meningococcal conjugate vaccine given as trial control. Vaccinee samples were obtained from the UK trials COV001 and COV002, which included a single-blind randomized controlled phase 2/3 trial of AZD1222 (ChAdOx1 nCoV-19) in healthy adults. For TCRbeta chain sequencing, PBMC samples were collected from trial participants at day 0 and at day 28 after the second dose. In its sample, this clone was seen once. No antigen is known for it. No base quality values were provided; no much bigger clone lies one nucleotide off. The CDR3, from cysteine to phenylalanine, totals 15 residues. The CDR3 DNA has 45 bases and is translated from base 1. V was cut back by 6 bases and J by 6 bases, leaving a gap of 19 bases between them. Reading the germline V gene gives CDR1 LGHNA and CDR2 YNFKEQ.

The sequencing here drew on peripheral blood, taken on day 0 of MenACWY control vaccination. The TCR was taken from an adult in good health. The V gene is TRBV4-2 and the J gene is TRBJ2-3; perhaps TRBD2 is the D gene, with 10 bases matching. The CDR3 has the sequence CASRPTSGTGDTQYF. The DNA sequence reads TGTGCCAGCAGGCCTACTAGCGGGACAGGGGATACGCAGTATTTT.